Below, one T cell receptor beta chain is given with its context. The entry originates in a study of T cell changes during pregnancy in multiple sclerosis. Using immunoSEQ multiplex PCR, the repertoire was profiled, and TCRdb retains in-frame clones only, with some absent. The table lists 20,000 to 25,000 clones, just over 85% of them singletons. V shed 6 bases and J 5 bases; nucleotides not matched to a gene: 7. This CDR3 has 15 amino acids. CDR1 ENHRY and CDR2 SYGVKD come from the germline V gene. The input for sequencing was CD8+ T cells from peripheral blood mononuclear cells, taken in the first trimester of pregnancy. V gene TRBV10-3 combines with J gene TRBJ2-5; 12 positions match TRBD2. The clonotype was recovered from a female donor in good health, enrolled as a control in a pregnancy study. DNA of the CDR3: TGTGCCATCAGCCTAGCGGGGGGGTATGGGGAGACCCAGTACTTC. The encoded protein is CAISLAGGYGETQYF.